The text below deals with one T cell receptor (beta chain). Clones were read by immunoSEQ multiplex PCR, and TCRdb kept only the in-frame ones, dropping some. This sample carries some 500,000 clones, about 96% of them seen once, and the ten largest clones take approximately 0.067%. The record originates from a study of shared clonotypes between healthy human individuals. V lost 1 base, J lost 3 bases, and 3 bases stayed unmatched. CDR1 and CDR2 from the germline V gene are SNHLY and FYNNEI. The CDR3 consists of 14 residues. The sequenced sample was naive CD4+ T cells sorted from blood. Noted subset: CD45RA+ positively selected. The rearrangement links TRBV2 to TRBJ2-7, with 7 bases fitting TRBD1. The TCR comes from a woman aged 30 to 39 in good health. The CDR3 sequence is CASSEVRTGYEQYF. CDR3 coding DNA: TGTGCCAGCAGTGAAGTCCGGACAGGCTACGAGCAGTACTTC.